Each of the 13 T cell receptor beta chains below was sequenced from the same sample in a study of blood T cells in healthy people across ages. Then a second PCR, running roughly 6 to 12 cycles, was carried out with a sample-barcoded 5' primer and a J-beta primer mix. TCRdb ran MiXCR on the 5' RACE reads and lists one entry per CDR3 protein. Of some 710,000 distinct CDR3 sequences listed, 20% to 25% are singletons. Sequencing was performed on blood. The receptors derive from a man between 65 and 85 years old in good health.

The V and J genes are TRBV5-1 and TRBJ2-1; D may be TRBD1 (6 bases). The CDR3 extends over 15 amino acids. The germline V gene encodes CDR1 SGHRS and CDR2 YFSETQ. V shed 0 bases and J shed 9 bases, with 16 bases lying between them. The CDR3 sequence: CASSLEAEGHFEQFF. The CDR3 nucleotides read TGCGCCAGCAGCTTGGAGGCCGAGGGACATTTTGAGCAGTTCTTC.

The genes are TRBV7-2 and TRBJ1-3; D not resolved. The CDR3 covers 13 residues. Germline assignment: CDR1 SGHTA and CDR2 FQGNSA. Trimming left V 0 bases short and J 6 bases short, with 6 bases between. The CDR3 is CASSLAPENTIYF. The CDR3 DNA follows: TGTGCCAGCAGCTTAGCACCCGAAAACACCATATATTTT.

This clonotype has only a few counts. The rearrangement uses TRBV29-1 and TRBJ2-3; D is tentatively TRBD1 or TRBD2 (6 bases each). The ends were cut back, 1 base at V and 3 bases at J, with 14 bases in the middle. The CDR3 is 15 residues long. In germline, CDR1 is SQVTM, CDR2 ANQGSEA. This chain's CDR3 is CSVEAGAGGTDTQYF. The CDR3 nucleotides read TGCAGCGTTGAAGCGGGGGCGGGTGGTACAGATACGCAGTATTTT.

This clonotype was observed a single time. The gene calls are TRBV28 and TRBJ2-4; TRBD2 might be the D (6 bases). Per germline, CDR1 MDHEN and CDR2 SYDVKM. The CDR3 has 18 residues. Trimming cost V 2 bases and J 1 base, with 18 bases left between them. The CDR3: CASSLNPSEGMAKNIQYF. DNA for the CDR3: TGTGCCAGCAGTTTAAACCCTTCGGAGGGCATGGCCAAAAACATTCAGTACTTC. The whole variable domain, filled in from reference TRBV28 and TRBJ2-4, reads DVKVTQSSRYLVKRTGEKVFLECVQDMDHENMFWYRQDPGLGLRLIYFSYDVKMKEKGDIPEGYSVSREKKERFSLILESASTNQTSMYLCASSLNPSEGMAKNIQYFGAGTRLSVL.

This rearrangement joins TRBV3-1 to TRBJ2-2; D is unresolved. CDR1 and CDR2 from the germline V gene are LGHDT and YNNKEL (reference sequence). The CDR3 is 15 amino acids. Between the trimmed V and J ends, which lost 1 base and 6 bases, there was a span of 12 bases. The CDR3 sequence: CASSQVWAQSGELFF. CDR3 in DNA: TGTGCCAGCAGCCAAGTCTGGGCCCAATCCGGGGAGCTGTTTTTT.

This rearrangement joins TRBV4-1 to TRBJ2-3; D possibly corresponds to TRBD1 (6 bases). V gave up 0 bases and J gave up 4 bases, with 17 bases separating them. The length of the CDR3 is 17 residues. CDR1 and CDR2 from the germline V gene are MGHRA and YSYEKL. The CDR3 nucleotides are TGCGCCAGCAGCCAAGACCCCACAGGGAGAACTTCAGATACGCAGTATTTT. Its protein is CASSQDPTGRTSDTQYF.

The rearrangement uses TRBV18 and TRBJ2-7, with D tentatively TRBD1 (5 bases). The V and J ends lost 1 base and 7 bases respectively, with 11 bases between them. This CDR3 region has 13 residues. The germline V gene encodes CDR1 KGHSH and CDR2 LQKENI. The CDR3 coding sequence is TGTGCCAGCTCACCACTTGCAGGGCGGGAGCAGTACGTC. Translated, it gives CASSPLAGREQYV.

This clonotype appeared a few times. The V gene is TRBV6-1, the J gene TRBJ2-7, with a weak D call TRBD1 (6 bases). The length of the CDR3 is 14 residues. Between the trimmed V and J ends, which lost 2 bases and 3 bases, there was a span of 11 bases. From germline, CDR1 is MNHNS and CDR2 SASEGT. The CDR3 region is CASSETGTIYEQYV. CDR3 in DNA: TGTGCCAGCAGTGAAACGGGGACAATCTACGAGCAGTACGTC.

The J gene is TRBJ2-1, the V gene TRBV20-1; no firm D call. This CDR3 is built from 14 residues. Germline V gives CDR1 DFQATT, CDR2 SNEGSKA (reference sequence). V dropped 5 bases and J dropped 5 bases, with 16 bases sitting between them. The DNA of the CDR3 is TGCAGTGCTCTCTCTAGTCGAAGTAACAATGAGCAGTTCTTC. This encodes CSALSSRSNNEQFF.

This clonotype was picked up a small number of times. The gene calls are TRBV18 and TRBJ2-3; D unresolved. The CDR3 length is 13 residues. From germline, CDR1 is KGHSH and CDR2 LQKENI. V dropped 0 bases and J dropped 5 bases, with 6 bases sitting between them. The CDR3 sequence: CASSPPGQDTQYF. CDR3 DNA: TGTGCCAGCTCACCACCGGGTCAAGATACGCAGTATTTT.

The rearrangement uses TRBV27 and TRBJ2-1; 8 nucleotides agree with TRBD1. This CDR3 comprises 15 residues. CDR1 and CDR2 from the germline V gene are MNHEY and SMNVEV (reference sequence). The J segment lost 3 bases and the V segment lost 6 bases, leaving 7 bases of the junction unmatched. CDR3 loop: CASRGTGLNYNEQFF. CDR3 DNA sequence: TGTGCCAGCAGAGGGACAGGACTAAACTACAATGAGCAGTTCTTC.

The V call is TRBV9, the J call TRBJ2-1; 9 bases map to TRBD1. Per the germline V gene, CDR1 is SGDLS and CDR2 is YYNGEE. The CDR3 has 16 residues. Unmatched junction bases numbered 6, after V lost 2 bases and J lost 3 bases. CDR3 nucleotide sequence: TGTGCCAGCAGCGTTCTACAGGGGGCGGGCTACAATGAGCAGTTCTTC. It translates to CASSVLQGAGYNEQFF. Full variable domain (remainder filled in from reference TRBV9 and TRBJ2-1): DSGVTQTPKHLITATGQRVTLRCSPRSGDLSVYWYQQSLDQGLQFLIQYYNGEERAKGNILERFSAQQFPDLHSELNLSSLELGDSALYFCASSVLQGAGYNEQFFGPGTRLTVL.

DNA of the CDR3: TGCAGCGTTGACGCGGGATACCAAGAGACCCAGTACTTC. Protein sequence: CSVDAGYQETQYF. This chain uses TRBV29-1 with TRBJ2-5; D perhaps matches TRBD2 (6 bases). The CDR3 is 13 amino acids. Germline lookup yields CDR1 SQVTM and CDR2 ANQGSEA. V lost 3 bases, J lost 0 bases, and 8 bases lay in between.